This T cell receptor (beta chain) stems from a study of human T cells and chemical hapten exposure. Study details: Minor pooled library volume differences mainly drove per-sample TCR yield variation.

The sample's time point: pre-sensitization, week 0. Treatment described: therapeutic diphenylcyclopropenone sensitization with weekly scalp DPC. V was pared by 10 bases and J by 6 bases, with 20 bases between. Germline assignment: CDR1 MDHEN and CDR2 SYDVKM. This CDR3 contains 14 residues. TCRdb re-called the RACE reads through MiXCR, storing one row per CDR3 protein. The data contain around 200,000 distinct CDR3 sequences, around 30% of them singletons. This clonotype was detected a few times. The chain uses TRBV28 and TRBJ2-3, with D perhaps assigned TRBD1 or TRBD2 (5 bases each). The sequence was collected from a woman aged 25 to 39 with alopecia areata. Some clones in this sample may be carry-over from other donors' samples. The starting material was whole blood, obtained in connection with sensitization to the hapten diphenylcyclopropenone (DPC). As DNA, the CDR3 is TGTGCCACCTCTCCACACGGGGCGGTGGATACGCAGTATTTT. Its protein is CATSPHGAVDTQYF.